Below are 14 T cell receptor beta chains sequenced from a single sample in a study of blood T cell repertoires in COVID-19. The method was immunoSEQ multiplex PCR; TCRdb's version includes in-frame clones alone and lacks a portion of them. The sample contains around 300,000 clones, 75% to 95% of which appear only once. Sequencing input: PBMCs or T cells enriched from blood (not recorded which). The receptors were gathered from a woman aged 30 to 39 who had recovered from COVID-19.

The chain carries TRBV29-1 and TRBJ1-2, with 9 bases aligning to TRBD1. Germline lookup yields CDR1 SQVTM and CDR2 ANQGSEA. The CDR3 contains 17 residues. Germline trimming cut 5 bases from V and 4 bases from J; bases unmatched to any gene: 17. The CDR3 region has the DNA TGCAGCGTTAGCGAGACAGGGACAGGGTTATTTCGCTATGGCTACACCTTC. Translated: CSVSETGTGLFRYGYTF.

The chain couples TRBV7-3 to TRBJ2-1; 13 bases fit TRBD2. V was pared by 3 bases and J by 7 bases, with 6 bases of the junction left unmatched. This CDR3 is built from 16 residues. Per the germline V gene, CDR1 is SGHTA and CDR2 is FQGTGA. The CDR3 reads CASSLGATSGRNEQFF. The CDR3 DNA is TGTGCCAGCAGCTTGGGGGCGACTAGCGGGAGGAATGAGCAGTTCTTC. Full variable domain (missing parts from reference TRBV7-3 and TRBJ2-1): GAGVSQTPSNKVTEKGKYVELRCDPISGHTALYWYRQSLGQGPEFLIYFQGTGAADDSGLPNDRFFAVRPEGSVSTLKIQRTERGDSAVYLCASSLGATSGRNEQFFGPGTRLTVL.

This chain links TRBV14 with TRBJ2-2, with 7 bases that match TRBD1. With 4 bases clipped from V and 0 bases from J, the junction kept 11 bases outside the gene matches. Germline V CDR1 and CDR2: SGHDN, FVKESK. The length of the CDR3 is 18 residues. Written as DNA, the CDR3 is TGTGCCAGCAGCCCCATAAGGACGGACAGGTCGAACACCGGGGAGCTGTTTTTT. As protein: CASSPIRTDRSNTGELFF. The whole variable domain, filled in from reference TRBV14 and TRBJ2-2, reads EAGVTQFPSHSVIEKGQTVTLRCDPISGHDNLYWYRRVMGKEIKFLLHFVKESKQDESGMPNNRFLAERTGGTYSTLKVQPAELEDSGVYFCASSPIRTDRSNTGELFFGEGSRLTVL.

V is TRBV28 and J is TRBJ2-7; 7 bases map to TRBD1. V shed 6 bases and J 6 bases; nucleotides not matched to a gene: 14. From germline, CDR1 is MDHEN and CDR2 SYDVKM. The CDR3 has 15 residues. CDR3 DNA sequence: TGTGCCAGCAGCCGAGGAGACAGGGCGAATTCCGAGCAGTACTTC. Protein product: CASSRGDRANSEQYF. Filled out from reference TRBV28 and TRBJ2-7, the complete variable domain reads DVKVTQSSRYLVKRTGEKVFLECVQDMDHENMFWYRQDPGLGLRLIYFSYDVKMKEKGDIPEGYSVSREKKERFSLILESASTNQTSMYLCASSRGDRANSEQYFGPGTRLTVT.

V gene TRBV30 combines with J gene TRBJ2-7; maybe TRBD2 (6 bases). The V and J ends lost 3 bases and 4 bases respectively, with 10 bases between them. Germline-derived CDR1 and CDR2 are GTSNPN and SVGIG (reference sequence). CDR3 length equals 12 residues. The CDR3: CAWRAGTYEQYF. In DNA form, the CDR3 reads TGTGCCTGGAGGGCAGGGACTTACGAGCAGTACTTC.

V gene TRBV7-2 combines with J gene TRBJ2-1; possible D gene TRBD1, 6 bases. The V end was cut by 4 bases, the J end by 9 bases, with 13 bases between. Per germline, CDR1 SGHTA and CDR2 FQGNSA. There are 13 residues in the CDR3. The CDR3 region is CASSSAGTFEQFF. The CDR3 DNA follows: TGTGCCAGCAGCTCGGCCGGGACATTTGAGCAGTTCTTC.

The chain recombines TRBV5-4 with TRBJ2-7; 12 nucleotides line up with TRBD2. CDR1 is SGHNT, CDR2 YYREEE, per germline (reference sequence). V gave up 0 bases and J gave up 2 bases; unmatched junction bases: 15. The CDR3 spans 20 residues. The CDR3 sequence: CASSLAPMLAGGVATYEQYF. The CDR3 coding sequence is TGTGCCAGCAGCTTGGCGCCGATGCTAGCGGGAGGGGTTGCGACCTACGAGCAGTACTTC.

This clone turned up a few times. The J gene is TRBJ2-2, the V gene TRBV10-3, with a weak D call TRBD1 (5 bases). Trimming pared 2 bases from V and 1 base from J, leaving 5 bases between. The CDR3 extends over 14 amino acids. Germline CDR1 and CDR2: ENHRY and SYGVKD. This chain's CDR3 is CAISETGNTGELFF. In DNA form, the CDR3 reads TGTGCCATCAGTGAGACAGGGAACACCGGGGAGCTGTTTTTT.

V is TRBV29-1 and J is TRBJ1-5; a possible D gene is TRBD1 (5 bases). The germline V gene encodes CDR1 SQVTM and CDR2 ANQGSEA. The V and J ends lost 4 bases and 0 bases respectively, with 7 bases between them. There are 13 residues in the CDR3. CDR3 DNA: TGCAGCGTTGCCGACAGTAGCAATCAGCCCCAGCATTTT. It specifies CSVADSSNQPQHF.

The CDR3 DNA reads TGTGCCAGCTCACCCTCGGACAGGATCTCTGGAAACACCATATATTTT. Translation gives CASSPSDRISGNTIYF. V and J are TRBV18 and TRBJ1-3; TRBD1 aligns across 7 bases. With 3 bases clipped from V and 0 bases from J, the junction kept 5 bases outside the gene matches. The CDR3 totals 16 residues. Germline values: CDR1 KGHSH, CDR2 LQKENI.

The chain has TRBV14 and TRBJ2-7; 9 nucleotides match TRBD1. Per the germline V gene, CDR1 is SGHDN and CDR2 is FVKESK. The CDR3 extends over 14 amino acids. J lost 5 bases, V lost 7 bases, and 9 bases had no gene match. CDR3 DNA sequence: TGTGCCAGCACGAGGACAGGGGCTAGTCACGAGCAGTACTTC. Encoded protein: CASTRTGASHEQYF.

The genes are TRBV28 and TRBJ2-7; D not resolved. This CDR3 is built from 11 residues. Trimming removed 6 bases at V and 2 bases at J, with 5 bases between. The V gene's germline CDR1 is MDHEN and CDR2 SYDVKM. CDR3 in amino acids: CASSFAYEQYF. The CDR3 DNA sequence: TGTGCCAGCAGCTTCGCCTACGAGCAGTACTTC. Together with reference TRBV28 and TRBJ2-7, the CDR3 gives the full variable domain: DVKVTQSSRYLVKRTGEKVFLECVQDMDHENMFWYRQDPGLGLRLIYFSYDVKMKEKGDIPEGYSVSREKKERFSLILESASTNQTSMYLCASSFAYEQYFGPGTRLTVT.

This chain links TRBV5-1 with TRBJ2-1; 12 nucleotides align to TRBD1. The CDR3 contains 15 residues. The germline V gene encodes CDR1 SGHRS and CDR2 YFSETQ. V shed 4 bases and J 7 bases; nucleotides not matched to a gene: 6. The CDR3 DNA reads as TGCGCCAGCAGCAAACCGGGACAGGGGGCGAATGAGCAGTTCTTC. This encodes CASSKPGQGANEQFF.

A single count supports this clone. This sequence joins TRBV9 and TRBJ2-1, with D maybe TRBD2 (5 bases). V shed 0 bases and J shed 7 bases, with 17 bases lying between them. Germline CDR1 is SGDLS and CDR2 is YYNGEE. The CDR3 sequence is 16 residues long. The CDR3 is CASSVGGSVSVNEQFF. The CDR3 coding sequence is TGTGCCAGCAGCGTAGGAGGGAGTGTCTCAGTGAATGAGCAGTTCTTC.